Listed here are 26 T cell receptor beta chains from one sample, sequenced in a study of blood T cell repertoires in COVID-19. Generated by immunoSEQ multiplex PCR, the TCRdb table keeps only in-frame clones and is missing some. The sample has fewer than 180,000 clones; just over 85% are singletons. Material for sequencing was peripheral blood. The receptors stem from a man between 65 and 85 years old with acute or convalescent COVID-19.

CDR3 residues: CASRGPLAGGSSYNEQFF. As DNA, the CDR3 is TGTGCCAGCAGGGGTCCACTAGCGGGAGGGTCCTCCTACAATGAGCAGTTCTTC. The chain combines TRBV28 with TRBJ2-1; TRBD2 agrees at 13 bases. V dropped 6 bases and J dropped 0; count of bases not matched to a gene: 8. Germline CDR1 is MDHEN and CDR2 is SYDVKM. The CDR3 spans 18 residues.

This rearrangement joins TRBV29-1 to TRBJ2-3; maybe TRBD2 (6 bases). Trimming left V 1 base short and J 2 bases short, with 13 bases between. CDR1 SQVTM and CDR2 ANQGSEA come from the germline V gene. CDR3 length: 15 residues. The CDR3 DNA follows: TGCAGCGTTGAAGTGCTACCGGGGGTCACAGATACGCAGTATTTT. Translating it yields CSVEVLPGVTDTQYF.

This clone was seen just once. The chain uses TRBV7-2 and TRBJ2-5, with 9 bases lining up with TRBD2. The CDR3 totals 16 residues. CDR1 and CDR2 (germline): SGHTA, FQGNSA. The V and J ends lost 5 bases and 1 base, in that order; junction bases with no gene match: 8. As DNA, the CDR3 is TGTGCCAGCAGCCGGAAGAGACTAGCGGTCCAAGAGACCCAGTACTTC. This gives the protein CASSRKRLAVQETQYF.

The rearrangement joins TRBV13 to TRBJ2-3, with D unclear. Germline values: CDR1 PRHDT, CDR2 FYEKMQ (reference sequence). This CDR3 contains 15 residues. The V gene lost 2 bases and the J gene lost 4 bases, with 13 bases spanning the gap. The DNA of the CDR3 is TGTGCCAGCAGCTTAAAGACAAGCCCCTCAGATACGCAGTATTTT. It is translated as CASSLKTSPSDTQYF. Using reference TRBV13 and TRBJ2-3 for the parts outside the CDR3, the full variable domain is AAGVIQSPRHLIKEKRETATLKCYPIPRHDTVYWYQQGPGQDPQFLISFYEKMQSDKGSIPDRFSAQQFSDYHSELNMSSLELGDSALYFCASSLKTSPSDTQYFGPGTRLTVL.

The chain links TRBV9 to TRBJ2-6; no definite D call. V was cut by 0 bases and J by 7 bases, with 8 bases left in between. The germline V gene has CDR1 SGDLS and CDR2 YYNGEE. The CDR3 covers 14 residues. CDR3 residues: CASSVDISANVLTF. The CDR3 nucleotides read TGTGCCAGCAGCGTAGATATCTCCGCCAACGTCCTGACTTTC.

V gene TRBV24-1 combines with J gene TRBJ2-1; D not certain. The germline V gene encodes CDR1 KGHDR and CDR2 SFDVKD. The CDR3 totals 13 residues. Deletions cut 4 bases from V and 12 bases from J, with 15 bases between. DNA of the CDR3: TGTGCCACCAGTGACCAAACTGCAACTGGGCAGTTCTTC. This translates into CATSDQTATGQFF.

The V gene is TRBV19, the J gene TRBJ2-7; maybe TRBD1 (5 bases). Germline V gene sequence: CDR1 LNHDA, CDR2 SQIVND (reference sequence). Trimming took off 6 bases at V and 3 bases at J, with 18 bases between the two ends. The CDR3 spans 15 residues. CDR3 sequence reads: CASRSSTEKIYEQYF. CDR3 nucleotides: TGTGCCAGTAGGTCCTCGACAGAGAAGATCTACGAGCAGTACTTC. The full variable domain, in which reference TRBV19 and TRBJ2-7 provide the parts outside the CDR3, is DGGITQSPKYLFRKEGQNVTLSCEQNLNHDAMYWYRQDPGQGLRLIYYSQIVNDFQKGDIAEGYSVSREKKESFPLTVTSAQKNPTAFYLCASRSSTEKIYEQYFGPGTRLTVT.

The chain joins TRBV14 to TRBJ2-2; TRBD2 aligns across 7 bases. The V gene end was trimmed by 2 bases and the J gene end by 9 bases; junction bases not matched to a gene: 3. The CDR3 runs 13 residues. The V gene's germline CDR1 is SGHDN and CDR2 FVKESK. DNA for the CDR3: TGTGCCAGCAGCCAACGGGGGGTCAGGGAGCTGTTTTTT. It codes for CASSQRGVRELFF.

The chain has TRBV11-3 and TRBJ2-1; D unresolved. The length of the CDR3 is 16 residues. V was pared by 1 base and J by 2 bases, with 12 bases between. Germline CDR1 is SGHNT and CDR2 is YENEEA. In nucleotides, the CDR3 is TGTGCCAGCAGCTTAGTTGCAGGCCTAACCTACAATGAGCAGTTCTTC. Residues: CASSLVAGLTYNEQFF.

Of note for this clone: Germline is not matched at one junction end, which may reflect a read error. The chain joins TRBV7-7 to TRBJ2-2, with 8 bases matching TRBD1. The CDR3 sequence is 15 residues long. In germline, CDR1 is SSHAT, CDR2 FNYEAQ (reference sequence). The CDR3 sequence: CASSFGQGDTGELFF. As DNA, the CDR3 is TGTGCTAGCAGCTTCGGACAGGGAGACACCGGGGAGCTGTTTTTT.

This chain connects TRBV7-2 to TRBJ1-1; D is unclear. The CDR3 length is 14 residues. V lost 1 base to trimming and J lost 2 bases, with 8 bases between them. CDR1 and CDR2 (germline): SGHTA, FQGNSA. The CDR3 DNA reads as TGTGCCAGCAGCTTAGGCAGGCTAAACACTGAAGCTTTCTTT. Its protein is CASSLGRLNTEAFF.

The V and J genes are TRBV6-1 and TRBJ2-5, with D unclear. CDR1 and CDR2 (germline): MNHNS, SASEGT. This CDR3 is 12 amino acids long. The V and J ends lost 2 bases and 6 bases respectively, with 7 bases between them. CDR3 nucleotides: TGTGCCAGCAGTGAAAATTATAAGACCCAGTACTTC. It translates to CASSENYKTQYF.

In this sample, this clone turned up once. V usage is TRBV19 and J usage is TRBJ2-1, with 11 bases fitting TRBD2. The CDR3 spans 18 residues. The germline V gene has CDR1 LNHDA and CDR2 SQIVND (reference sequence). V was clipped by 3 bases and J by 4 bases; unmatched bases: 11. CDR3 region: CASSIWRLAGKNYNEQFF. CDR3 DNA sequence: TGTGCCAGTAGTATCTGGAGACTAGCGGGAAAGAATTACAATGAGCAGTTCTTC.

The chain couples TRBV27 to TRBJ2-1; a weak D match, TRBD2 (6 bases). V lost 1 base and J lost 5, with 9 bases in between. This CDR3 contains 14 residues. The germline V gene encodes CDR1 MNHEY and CDR2 SMNVEV (reference sequence). The CDR3 sequence is CASSLLTSHNEQFF. DNA for the CDR3: TGTGCCAGCAGTTTATTGACTAGTCACAATGAGCAGTTCTTC.

J is TRBJ2-1 and V is TRBV4-3; 8 nucleotides line up with TRBD2. This CDR3 contains 15 residues. CDR1 and CDR2 from the germline V gene are LGHNA and YSLEER. With 3 bases clipped from V and 6 bases from J, the junction kept 7 bases outside the gene matches. CDR3 nucleotides: TGCGCCAGCAGCCAGTACGGGAGGGCGGCCAATGAGCAGTTCTTC. Encoded protein: CASSQYGRAANEQFF.

In this sample, this clone turned up once. The rearrangement joins TRBV5-4 to TRBJ2-2, with a tentative D call TRBD2 (6 bases). Germline CDR1 SGHNT, CDR2 YYREEE (reference sequence). The CDR3 is 15 residues long. Trimming shortened V by 0 bases and J by 2 bases, and 8 bases separated the two germline ends. CDR3: CASSLAGVNTGELFF. For the CDR3, the DNA is TGTGCCAGCAGCTTGGCGGGGGTAAACACCGGGGAGCTGTTTTTT.

The genes are TRBV5-1 and TRBJ1-2, with unresolved D. V was trimmed by 0 bases and J by 11 bases, leaving 14 bases between them. Germline V gives CDR1 SGHRS, CDR2 YFSETQ. This CDR3 is built from 13 residues. In DNA form, the CDR3 reads TGCGCCAGCAGCTTGGGGGAGACCGGGAGTTACACCTTC. Translation: CASSLGETGSYTF.

The rearrangement joins TRBV18 to TRBJ1-1; D might be TRBD1 (6 bases). The V and J ends lost 5 bases and 1 base respectively, with 14 bases between them. The CDR3 is 15 amino acids. Germline V CDR1 and CDR2: KGHSH, LQKENI. CDR3 loop: CASSATGHWNTEAFF. The CDR3 nucleotides are TGTGCCAGCTCAGCTACGGGACATTGGAACACTGAAGCTTTCTTT.

This clone occurred once. This sequence joins TRBV24-1 and TRBJ2-3; 8 bases are shared with TRBD1. The J segment lost 5 bases and the V segment lost 5 bases, leaving 8 bases of the junction unmatched. Germline values: CDR1 KGHDR, CDR2 SFDVKD. CDR3 length: 15 residues. Here the CDR3 DNA reads TGTGCCACCAGTGGGACAGGGCGGTTGGGAGATACGCAGTATTTT. This translates into CATSGTGRLGDTQYF.

This clone was recorded a few times. The chain links TRBV24-1 to TRBJ1-1; a weak D match, TRBD1 (5 bases). The V end lost 2 bases, the J end lost 2 bases, and 11 bases lay between the germline ends. This CDR3 has 15 residues. CDR1 and CDR2 (germline): KGHDR, SFDVKD. This chain's CDR3 is CATSDSRRANTEAFF. DNA of the CDR3: TGTGCCACCAGTGATTCCCGCAGGGCTAACACTGAAGCTTTCTTT.

This clone was counted a single time. The chain links TRBV9 to TRBJ2-3, with D unresolved. The CDR3 has 16 amino acids. Germline V gene lookup returns CDR1 SGDLS and CDR2 YYNGEE. Trimming took off 4 bases at V and 3 bases at J, with 18 bases between the two ends. The CDR3 DNA is TGTGCCAGCAGCCCCCGTGGAGAAGCCACTACAGATACGCAGTATTTT. Translated: CASSPRGEATTDTQYF.

This clone was seen a handful of times. The chain recombines TRBV5-1 with TRBJ2-1; 10 bases map to TRBD1. Germline CDR1 and CDR2: SGHRS and YFSETQ. The CDR3 has 15 amino acids. V shed 0 bases and J 9 bases; nucleotides not matched to a gene: 6. The CDR3 DNA reads as TGCGCCAGCAGCTTGGAGGCGGGACAGGGGCTTGAGCAGTTCTTC. Protein sequence: CASSLEAGQGLEQFF.

V is TRBV28 and J is TRBJ1-5; D is unclear. V lost 6 bases and J 0 bases, leaving 15 bases between the germline ends. CDR1 is MDHEN, CDR2 SYDVKM, per germline. This CDR3 has 16 amino acids. Here the CDR3 reads CASSDRTVSSNQPQHF. CDR3 nucleotide sequence: TGTGCCAGCAGCGATAGGACTGTAAGTAGCAATCAGCCCCAGCATTTT. Full variable domain (outside the CDR3, taken from reference TRBV28 and TRBJ1-5): DVKVTQSSRYLVKRTGEKVFLECVQDMDHENMFWYRQDPGLGLRLIYFSYDVKMKEKGDIPEGYSVSREKKERFSLILESASTNQTSMYLCASSDRTVSSNQPQHFGDGTRLSIL.

The rearrangement joins TRBV6-2 or TRBV6-3 to TRBJ2-5; a possible D gene is TRBD1 (5 bases). The V end lost 0 bases, the J end lost 7 bases, and 12 bases lay between the germline ends. Germline V gives CDR1 MNHEY, CDR2 SVGEGT. The CDR3 spans 14 residues. Here the CDR3 reads CASSYSGPRVTQYF. The CDR3 region has the DNA TGTGCCAGCAGTTACTCCGGGCCCAGGGTGACCCAGTACTTC.

The genes are TRBV5-6 and TRBJ1-6; no clear D gene. Trimming pared 2 bases from V and 0 bases from J, leaving 12 bases between. The germline gives CDR1 SGHDT, CDR2 YYEEEE. The CDR3 runs to 17 residues. CDR3 DNA: TGTGCCAGCAGCTTCTGGGCTGCCAGCTCCTATAATTCACCCCTCCACTTT. As protein: CASSFWAASSYNSPLHF.

This rearrangement joins TRBV29-1 to TRBJ2-3, with a possible D match to TRBD1 (5 bases). The CDR3 is 14 residues long. The V gene's germline CDR1 is SQVTM and CDR2 ANQGSEA. Trimming stripped 5 bases from V and 2 bases from J, with 14 bases between. Written as DNA, the CDR3 is TGCAGCGTTCTCGCGAACGGACACACAGATACGCAGTATTTT. Amino acid sequence: CSVLANGHTDTQYF.